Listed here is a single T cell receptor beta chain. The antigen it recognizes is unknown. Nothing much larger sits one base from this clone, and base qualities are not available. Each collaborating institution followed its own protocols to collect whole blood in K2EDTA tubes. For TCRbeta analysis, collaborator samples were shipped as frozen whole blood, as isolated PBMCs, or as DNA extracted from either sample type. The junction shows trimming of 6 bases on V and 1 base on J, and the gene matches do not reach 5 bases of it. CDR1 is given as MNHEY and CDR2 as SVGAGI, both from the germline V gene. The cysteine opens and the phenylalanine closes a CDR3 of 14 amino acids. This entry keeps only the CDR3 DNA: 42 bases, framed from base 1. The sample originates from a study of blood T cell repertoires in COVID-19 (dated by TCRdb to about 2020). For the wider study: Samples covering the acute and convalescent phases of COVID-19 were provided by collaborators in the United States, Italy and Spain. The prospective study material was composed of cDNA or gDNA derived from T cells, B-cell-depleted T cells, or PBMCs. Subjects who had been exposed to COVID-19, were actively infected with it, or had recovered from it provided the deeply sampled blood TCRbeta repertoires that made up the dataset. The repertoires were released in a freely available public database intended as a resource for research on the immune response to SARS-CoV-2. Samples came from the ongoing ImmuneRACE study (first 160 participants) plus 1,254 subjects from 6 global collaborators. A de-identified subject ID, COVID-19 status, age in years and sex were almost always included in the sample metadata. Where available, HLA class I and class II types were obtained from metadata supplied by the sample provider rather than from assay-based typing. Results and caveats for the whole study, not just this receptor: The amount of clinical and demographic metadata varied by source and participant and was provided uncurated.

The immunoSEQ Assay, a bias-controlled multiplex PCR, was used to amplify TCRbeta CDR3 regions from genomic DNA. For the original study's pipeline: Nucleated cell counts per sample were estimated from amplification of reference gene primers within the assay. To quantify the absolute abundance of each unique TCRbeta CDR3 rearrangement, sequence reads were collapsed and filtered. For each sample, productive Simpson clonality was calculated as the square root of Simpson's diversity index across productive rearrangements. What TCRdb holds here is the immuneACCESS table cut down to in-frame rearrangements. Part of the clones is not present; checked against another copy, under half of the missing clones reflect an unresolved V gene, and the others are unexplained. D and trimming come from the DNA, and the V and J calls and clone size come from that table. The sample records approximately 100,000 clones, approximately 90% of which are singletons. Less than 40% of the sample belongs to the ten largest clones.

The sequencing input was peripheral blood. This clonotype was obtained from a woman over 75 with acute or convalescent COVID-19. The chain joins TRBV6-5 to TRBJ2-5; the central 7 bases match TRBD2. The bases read TGTGCCAGCAGGCGCCGGGAGGTCCAAGAGACCCAGTACTTC. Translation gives CASRRREVQETQYF.